This entry lists 26 T cell receptor beta chains sequenced from one sample in a study of shared clonotypes between healthy human individuals (dated by TCRdb to the early 2020s). The protocol used for the library was the immunoSEQ multiplex PCR assay. As stored in TCRdb, this immuneACCESS dataset retains in-frame rearrangements with V and J assigned. A fraction of the clones does not appear; measured against another copy, unresolved V genes explain less than half of the discrepancy, and the remainder lacks a known reason. The sample profile shows around 990,000 clones; about 72% of them were found once. Approximately 0.9% of the sample lies in the top ten. Sequences were obtained from memory CD4+ T cells from PBMCs. The cell subset or site label on this specimen signifies: CD45RA-negative fraction. The source of these receptors is a man younger than 35 in good health. Some clones in this sample may be carry-over from other donors' samples.

This chain joins TRBV29-1 and TRBJ2-2, with D unresolved. V dropped 5 bases and J dropped 0 bases, with 10 bases sitting between them. Germline CDR1 and CDR2: SQVTM and ANQGSEA. CDR3 length: 14 amino acids. CDR3 nucleotide sequence: TGCAGCGTTCACGTCGGGTCGAACACCGGGGAGCTGTTTTTT. Translation: CSVHVGSNTGELFF.

This clone came up a few times. The J gene is TRBJ2-1, the V gene TRBV10-3; the D is unclear. CDR3 size: 16 residues. CDR1 and CDR2 from the germline V gene are ENHRY and SYGVKD. V was clipped by 7 bases and J by 2 bases, with 18 bases between them. CDR3 bases: TGTGCCATCACCCCCGAAGGGCATCAGGCCTACAATGAGCAGTTCTTC. Translating it yields CAITPEGHQAYNEQFF.

The V gene is TRBV5-1, the J gene TRBJ2-2; D may be TRBD1 (6 bases). Trimming stripped 4 bases from V and 6 bases from J, with 19 bases between. Germline values: CDR1 SGHRS, CDR2 YFSETQ. The CDR3 loop spans 16 amino acids. The CDR3 DNA sequence: TGCGCCAGCAGCAAGGACTTCCGCGAGGGGGCCGGGGAGCTGTTTTTT. As protein: CASSKDFREGAGELFF.

In regard to this clone: A read error may produce the germline difference seen at one junction end. The gene calls are TRBV27 and TRBJ2-2; D possibly corresponds to TRBD2 (6 bases). CDR1 is MNHEY and CDR2 is SMNVEV in the germline V gene (reference sequence). This CDR3 has 13 residues. CDR3 DNA: TGCGCCAGCAGTTTAGGACTAAACGGGGAGATGTTTTTT. Its protein is CASSLGLNGEMFF.

The V and J genes are TRBV25-1 and TRBJ2-2, with 10 bases fitting TRBD1. The CDR3 is made up of 17 amino acids. The trim removed 1 base at V and 7 bases at J, leaving 9 bases unmatched. Germline values: CDR1 MGHDK, CDR2 SYGVNS. The DNA for the CDR3 is TGTGCCAGCAGTGAATTGGGGACAGGGGATTTTTTCGGGGAGCTGTTTTTT. Protein: CASSELGTGDFFGELFF.

This sequence joins TRBV27 and TRBJ1-1, with D unclear. The CDR3 is made up of 13 amino acids. V lost 6 bases to trimming and J lost 1 base, with 9 bases between them. The germline V gene has CDR1 MNHEY and CDR2 SMNVEV (reference sequence). CDR3: CASSGRENTEAFF. The CDR3 DNA is TGTGCCAGCAGCGGCCGGGAGAACACTGAAGCTTTCTTT.

The V and J genes are TRBV11-2 and TRBJ2-1, with TRBD2 matching over 7 bases. Germline loops: CDR1 SGHAT, CDR2 FQNNGV. This CDR3 is 14 amino acids long. After removal of 3 bases from V and 3 bases from J, the junction contained 2 bases not matched to a gene. CDR3 DNA: TGTGCCAGCAGCTTCGGGGGGTTCTACAATGAGCAGTTCTTC. This encodes CASSFGGFYNEQFF.

The V and J genes are TRBV21-1 and TRBJ2-7. TRBV21-1 is termed a pseudogene. The CDR3 is 16 residues long. CDR3 coding DNA: TGTGCCAGCAGCAAAGTAGAGGGCCAGGGACGGGGCGAGCAGTACTTC. Its translation: CASSKVEGQGRGEQYF.

V is TRBV28 and J is TRBJ2-3; D remains ambiguous. This CDR3 is built from 13 residues. V dropped 4 bases and J dropped 2 bases, with 7 bases sitting between them. Germline V gene data show CDR1 as MDHEN and CDR2 as SYDVKM. The CDR3 loop reads CASSYTYTDTQYF. CDR3 coding DNA: TGTGCCAGCAGTTATACCTACACAGATACGCAGTATTTT.

In DNA, the CDR3 is TGTGCCAGCAGTTTCTGGGGTTACACAGATACGCAGTATTTT. It is translated as CASSFWGYTDTQYF. V and J are TRBV27 and TRBJ2-3; D remains unclear. This CDR3 has 14 amino acids. Germline lookup yields CDR1 MNHEY and CDR2 SMNVEV (reference sequence). V gave up 3 bases and J gave up 2 bases, with 9 bases separating them.

The chain links TRBV10-3 to TRBJ1-2, with D perhaps TRBD1 (5 bases). Trimming shortened V by 3 bases and J by 0 bases, and 11 bases separated the two germline ends. The CDR3 spans 15 residues. CDR1 ENHRY and CDR2 SYGVKD come from the germline V gene. CDR3 DNA sequence: TGTGCCATCAGTGAATTTCAGGGATCTAACTATGGCTACACCTTC. It translates to CAISEFQGSNYGYTF.

This rearrangement joins TRBV2 to TRBJ2-1; a weak D match, TRBD1 (6 bases). There are 13 residues in the CDR3. V gave up 3 bases and J gave up 8 bases, with 11 bases separating them. From germline, CDR1 is SNHLY and CDR2 FYNNEI. CDR3 protein: CASSDRGRDEQFF. CDR3 DNA sequence: TGTGCCAGCAGTGACAGGGGAAGGGATGAGCAGTTCTTC.

The chain links TRBV18 to TRBJ1-4, with a possible D match to TRBD1 (5 bases). Trimming left V 1 base short and J 8 bases short, with 14 bases between. CDR3 length equals 15 residues. Germline loops: CDR1 KGHSH, CDR2 LQKENI. CDR3 DNA: TGTGCCAGCTCACCACGCGGCCAGGGAATCGAAAAACTGTTTTTT. Translated, it gives CASSPRGQGIEKLFF. The full variable domain, with the rest looked up from reference TRBV18 and TRBJ1-4, is NAGVMQNPRHLVRRRGQEARLRCSPMKGHSHVYWYRQLPEEGLKFMVYLQKENIIDESGMPKERFSAEFPKEGPSILRIQQVVRGDSAAYFCASSPRGQGIEKLFFGSGTQLSVL.

The chain has TRBV19 and TRBJ1-2; the match to TRBD1 covers 7 bases. The CDR3 contains 13 residues. CDR1 is LNHDA, CDR2 SQIVND, per germline (reference sequence). V was clipped by 5 bases and J by 7 bases; unmatched bases: 7. The CDR3 region is CASSFQGVGGYTF. CDR3 in DNA: TGTGCCAGTAGTTTCCAGGGGGTTGGTGGCTACACCTTC.

With regard to this clone: The sample holds other DNA sequences that translate to the same CDR3. This chain connects TRBV29-1 to TRBJ1-2, with 8 bases matching TRBD1. V dropped 7 bases and J dropped 4; count of bases not matched to a gene: 5. Germline assignment: CDR1 SQVTM and CDR2 ANQGSEA. This CDR3 comprises 12 residues. The CDR3 here is CSGGQGGYGYTF. For the CDR3, the DNA is TGCAGCGGTGGACAGGGCGGCTATGGCTACACCTTC.

The V call is TRBV9, the J call TRBJ2-1; 10 nucleotides match TRBD2. This CDR3 has 15 amino acids. J was trimmed by 6 bases and V by 3 bases; bases with no gene match: 6. CDR1 and CDR2 (germline): SGDLS, YYNGEE. This CDR3 is CASSARGTSVNEQFF. The CDR3 DNA sequence: TGTGCCAGCAGCGCCAGGGGGACTAGCGTCAATGAGCAGTTCTTC.

On this clone itself: The germline gene is not matched at one end of the junction; a read error may be the cause. V gene TRBV28 combines with J gene TRBJ2-1; 9 bases align to TRBD1. The CDR3 runs 14 residues. The germline V gene encodes CDR1 MDHEN and CDR2 SYDVKM. In nucleotides, the CDR3 is TGTACCAGCAGTTTGACAGGGGGGTCACGTTGGCAGTTCTTC. Protein sequence: CTSSLTGGSRWQFF.

The chain is built from TRBV18 and TRBJ2-5; D perhaps matches TRBD2 (6 bases). This CDR3 is 13 amino acids long. Germline lookup yields CDR1 KGHSH and CDR2 LQKENI. Trimming left V 5 bases short and J 3 bases short, with 10 bases between. The CDR3 DNA sequence: TGTGCCAGCTCAGCGGGATCTAAAGAGACCCAGTACTTC. It specifies CASSAGSKETQYF. Full variable domain (missing parts from reference TRBV18 and TRBJ2-5): NAGVMQNPRHLVRRRGQEARLRCSPMKGHSHVYWYRQLPEEGLKFMVYLQKENIIDESGMPKERFSAEFPKEGPSILRIQQVVRGDSAAYFCASSAGSKETQYFGPGTRLLVL.

This rearrangement joins TRBV7-7 to TRBJ2-7, with 8 bases identical to TRBD1. Germline V lookup: CDR1 SSHAT, CDR2 FNYEAQ (reference sequence). The CDR3 has 14 amino acids. The ends lost 5 bases at V and 1 base at J; junction bases unmatched: 4. The CDR3 DNA reads as TGTGCCAGCAGCCCCCGGACAGGGTCCTACGAGCAGTACTTC. Translated, it gives CASSPRTGSYEQYF.

The chain carries TRBV30 and TRBJ1-5; D unclear. Per germline, CDR1 GTSNPN and CDR2 SVGIG (reference sequence). V was trimmed by 3 bases and J by 6 bases, leaving 12 bases between them. The CDR3 length is 13 residues. CDR3 nucleotides: TGTGCCTGGAGCGGAGGGCGGGGTCAGCCCCAGCATTTT. Translating gives CAWSGGRGQPQHF.

This clone is a singleton in its sample. The rearrangement uses TRBV2 and TRBJ2-7, with 9 bases matching TRBD1. Germline-derived CDR1 and CDR2 are SNHLY and FYNNEI. The CDR3 covers 14 residues. V shed 5 bases, J shed 3 bases, and the junction held 5 bases outside the gene matches. The DNA for the CDR3 is TGTGCCAGCAGTTTGGGACAGGGAGGCTACGAGCAGTACTTC. This encodes CASSLGQGGYEQYF.

Concerning this clone itself: At one end, the junction sequence differs from germline, possibly due to a read error. The chain links TRBV18 to TRBJ1-1; D gene uncertain. Per germline, CDR1 KGHSH and CDR2 LQKENI. This CDR3 has 15 amino acids. This CDR3 is CASAPIPGMNTEAFF. The CDR3 coding sequence is TGTGCCAGCGCACCAATCCCGGGGATGAACACTGAAGCTTTCTTT.

This clone appeared a few times. V is TRBV10-3 and J is TRBJ1-2; a weak D match, TRBD1 (6 bases). CDR3 length: 15 amino acids. V was cut by 3 bases and J by 0 bases, with 11 bases left in between. Germline V gives CDR1 ENHRY, CDR2 SYGVKD. The CDR3 protein is CAISDLTGPNYGYTF. The CDR3 nucleotides are TGTGCCATCAGTGACCTGACAGGCCCTAACTATGGCTACACCTTC.

In its sample, this clone was seen a few times. Other DNA sequences in the sample encode the same CDR3. The V and J genes are TRBV4-2 and TRBJ2-7, with D maybe TRBD2 (6 bases). Trimming removed 0 bases from V and 2 bases from J, with 8 bases in between. In germline, CDR1 is LGHNA, CDR2 YNFKEQ. CDR3 size: 14 residues. The chain's CDR3 is CASSQERGPYEQYF. In DNA form, the CDR3 reads TGTGCCAGCAGCCAAGAGCGGGGACCCTACGAGCAGTACTTC.

The genes are TRBV7-9 and TRBJ1-2, with D perhaps matching TRBD1 (6 bases). Germline lookup yields CDR1 SEHNR and CDR2 FQNEAQ (reference sequence). CDR3 size: 13 residues. Trimming stripped 4 bases from V and 5 bases from J, with 11 bases between. This CDR3 is CASSWRGTYGYTF. CDR3 bases: TGTGCCAGCAGCTGGAGGGGGACTTATGGCTACACCTTC.

The V gene is TRBV4-1, the J gene TRBJ2-1, with TRBD1 identical over 8 bases. The germline gives CDR1 MGHRA, CDR2 YSYEKL. The ends lost 3 bases at V and 7 bases at J; junction bases unmatched: 5. The CDR3 totals 14 residues. The CDR3 here is CASSQPGTGNEQFF. As DNA, the CDR3 is TGCGCCAGCAGCCAGCCCGGGACAGGAAATGAGCAGTTCTTC.